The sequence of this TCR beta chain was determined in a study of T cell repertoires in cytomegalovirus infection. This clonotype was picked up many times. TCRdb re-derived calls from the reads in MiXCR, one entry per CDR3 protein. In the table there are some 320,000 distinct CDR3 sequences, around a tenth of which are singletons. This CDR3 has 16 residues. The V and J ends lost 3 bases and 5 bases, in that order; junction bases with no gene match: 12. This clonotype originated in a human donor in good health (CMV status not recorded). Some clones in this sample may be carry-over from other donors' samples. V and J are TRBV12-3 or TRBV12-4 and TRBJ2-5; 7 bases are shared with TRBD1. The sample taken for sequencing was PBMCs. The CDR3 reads CASSLELTGIRETQYF. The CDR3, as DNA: TGTGCCAGCAGTTTGGAGTTGACAGGGATCAGGGAGACCCAGTACTTC.